This is a list of T cell receptor beta chains from one sample in a study of T cells after posttransplantation cyclophosphamide. Measured with immunoSEQ multiplex PCR; TCRdb has only the in-frame clones, and not every one. The profile covers about 39,000 clones, none occurring a single time. Sequencing was carried out using PBMCs. The receptors come from a woman in her 50s in good health and a related stem cell transplant donor. Each CDR3 is given with its conserved first and last residue. The D gene is left open where the match is weak. Size values are once, few and many counts, or a class for expanded clones, and some rows have none.

cdr3_nt	cdr3_aa	j_call	d_call	v_call	clone_size
TGTGCCAGCAGAAAAGGGGACAGACTGAACACTGAAGCTTTCTTT	CASRKGDRLNTEAFF	TRBJ1-1	TRBD1	TRBV6-5	-
TGTGCCAGCAGTTTAAGACAGTCTAACACTGAAGCTTTCTTT	CASSLRQSNTEAFF	TRBJ1-1	-	TRBV28	many
TGCGCCAGCAGCTTGGGACTGTACAATGAGCAGTTCTTC	CASSLGLYNEQFF	TRBJ2-1	-	TRBV5-1	many
TGTGCCAGCAGCGAGACAGGATATCAGTACGAGCAGTACTTC	CASSETGYQYEQYF	TRBJ2-7	-	TRBV6-1	many
TGTGCCAGCAGCCAAGGGAGGGGACTAGCGGGGGACGCCTACAATGAGCAGTTCTTC	CASSQGRGLAGDAYNEQFF	TRBJ2-1	TRBD2	TRBV14	many
TGTGCCAGCAGTCCGACAGGGAGCGGGACCCAGTACTTC	CASSPTGSGTQYF	TRBJ2-5	TRBD1	TRBV28	many
TGCGCCAGCAGCCCGGACAGGGGATATGGCTCACCCCTCCACTTT	CASSPDRGYGSPLHF	TRBJ1-6	TRBD1	TRBV4-3	many
TGTGCCAGCAGCGTAGATCCTAACCAAGAGACCCAGTACTTC	CASSVDPNQETQYF	TRBJ2-5	-	TRBV9	many
TGTGCCAGCAGTTTAGGGGACAGGAGAATACTACGTTGGCAGTACTTC	CASSLGDRRILRWQYF	TRBJ2-7	TRBD1	TRBV27	few
TGTGCCAGCAGCTTGGCCAGGGCGGGGACAGGGATTTACGAGCAGTACTTC	CASSLARAGTGIYEQYF	TRBJ2-7	TRBD1	TRBV5-4	many
TGTGCCAGCACCAAGGGGAACAGTGGCTACACCTTC	CASTKGNSGYTF	TRBJ1-2	-	TRBV6-6	many
TGTGCCAGCAGCGGCGGCCTGGCTGGAAACACCATATATTTT	CASSGGLAGNTIYF	TRBJ1-3	-	TRBV9	many
TGTGCCGCCAGCGGGGGGGGGATGTCTGGCTACACCTTC	CAASGGGMSGYTF	TRBJ1-2	-	TRBV27	few
TGCGCCAGCAGCCAAGGGGAGGGGTCGCAAAATACGCAGTATTTT	CASSQGEGSQNTQYF	TRBJ2-3	TRBD2	TRBV4-1	many
TGCGCCAGCAGCTCGGCAGGGTTGACTAGCGGAAACTACGAGCAGTACTTC	CASSSAGLTSGNYEQYF	TRBJ2-7	TRBD2	TRBV5-1	few
TGTGCCAGCAGCTTAGGGAGGGGGAGGGACACTGAAGCTTTCTTT	CASSLGRGRDTEAFF	TRBJ1-1	-	TRBV11-3	many
TGTGCCAGCAGCCTTAGCGGGATTGGGGATACGCAGTATTTT	CASSLSGIGDTQYF	TRBJ2-3	TRBD2	TRBV7-3	many
TGTGGGGTCAGGGGGCCGGATGAAAAACTGTTTTTT	CGVRGPDEKLFF	TRBJ1-4	TRBD1	TRBV10-3	-
TGTGCCGGGGAGGAGACAGGGGCTTCCGAGCAGTACTTC	CAGEETGASEQYF	TRBJ2-7	TRBD1	TRBV2	many
TGTGCCAGCAGAACCCTCCGGGGAGAGGGCACAGATACGCAGTATTTT	CASRTLRGEGTDTQYF	TRBJ2-3	-	TRBV7-9	many
TGCGCCAGCAGCCGAGAACTAGGGACAGATACGCAGTATTTT	CASSRELGTDTQYF	TRBJ2-3	-	TRBV4-3	many
TGTGCCAGCTCATGGACGAAGGGGGACACTGAAGCTTTCTTT	CASSWTKGDTEAFF	TRBJ1-1	-	TRBV18	many
TGTGCCAGCAACTCACCCGGGACAGGGGCGGGGGAGCAGTACTTC	CASNSPGTGAGEQYF	TRBJ2-7	TRBD1	TRBV28	many
TGTGCCAGTAGTTTGGGGGACATTTCCTACGAGCAGTACTTC	CASSLGDISYEQYF	TRBJ2-7	-	TRBV19	many
TGTGCCAGCTCGACGGAGGGATGGGGGACCCAGTACTTC	CASSTEGWGTQYF	TRBJ2-5	-	TRBV18	-
TGCGCCAGCAGCAAGGAGGGCTCGGGTATCTCCTATAATTCACCCCTCCACTTT	CASSKEGSGISYNSPLHF	TRBJ1-6	-	TRBV4-1	many
TGTGCCAGCCACCAGCGGGTCGGCACAGATACGCAGTATTTT	CASHQRVGTDTQYF	TRBJ2-3	-	TRBV28	many
TGCGCCAGCAGCTCGGTCGGGAGGAACACTGAAGCTTTCTTT	CASSSVGRNTEAFF	TRBJ1-1	-	TRBV5-1	many
TGTGCCAGCAGTCTTACCCCGACTAGCGGGAACTACGAGCAGTACTTC	CASSLTPTSGNYEQYF	TRBJ2-7	TRBD2	TRBV7-4	many
TGTGCCAGCAGTGAAGCCTGGAGCAACCAGCCCCAGAATTTT	CASSEAWSNQPQNF	TRBJ1-5	-	TRBV2	few
TGTGCCAGCAGCTTAAAGGGTTCAGGGGCTGAAAAACTGTTTTTT	CASSLKGSGAEKLFF	TRBJ1-4	-	TRBV11-2	many